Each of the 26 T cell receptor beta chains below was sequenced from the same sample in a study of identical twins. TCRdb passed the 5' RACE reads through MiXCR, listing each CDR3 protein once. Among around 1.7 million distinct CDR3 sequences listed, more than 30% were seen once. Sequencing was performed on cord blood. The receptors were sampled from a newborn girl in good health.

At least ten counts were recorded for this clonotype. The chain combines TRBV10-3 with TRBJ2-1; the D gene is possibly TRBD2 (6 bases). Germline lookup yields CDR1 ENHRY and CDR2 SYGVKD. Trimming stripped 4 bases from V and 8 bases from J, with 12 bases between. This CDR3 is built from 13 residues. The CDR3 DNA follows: TGTGCCATCAGTGGGACTGCGGGGTATGAGCAGTTCTTC. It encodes CAISGTAGYEQFF.

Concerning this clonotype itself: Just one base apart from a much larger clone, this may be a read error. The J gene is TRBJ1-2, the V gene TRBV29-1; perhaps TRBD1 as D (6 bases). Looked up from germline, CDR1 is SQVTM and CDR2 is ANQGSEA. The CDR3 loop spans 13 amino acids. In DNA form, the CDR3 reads TGCAGCGTTGGCGGACAGACTAACTATGGCTGCACCTTC. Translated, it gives CSVGGQTNYGCTF. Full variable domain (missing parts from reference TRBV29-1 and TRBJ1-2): SAVISQKPSRDICQRGTSLTIQCQVDSQVTMMFWYRQQPGQSLTLIATANQGSEATYESGFVIDKFPISRPNLTFSTLTVSNMSPEDSSIYLCSVGGQTNYGCTFGSGTRLTVV.

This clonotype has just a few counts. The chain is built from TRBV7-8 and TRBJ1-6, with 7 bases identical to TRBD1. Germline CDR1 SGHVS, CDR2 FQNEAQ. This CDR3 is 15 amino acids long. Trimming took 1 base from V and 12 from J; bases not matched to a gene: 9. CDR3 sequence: CASSLGRTGVRPLHF. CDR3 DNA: TGTGCCAGCAGCTTAGGTCGGACAGGCGTTCGACCCCTCCACTTT.

The DNA for the CDR3 is TGTGCCAGCAGTGGGGGGGACAGCTCCTATAATTCACCCCTCCACTTT. Encoded protein: CASSGGDSSYNSPLHF. The chain recombines TRBV12-3 or TRBV12-4 with TRBJ1-6; TRBD1 matches at 7 bases. The CDR3 is made up of 16 amino acids. J gave up 0 bases and V 5 bases, and 4 bases lay outside the gene matches.

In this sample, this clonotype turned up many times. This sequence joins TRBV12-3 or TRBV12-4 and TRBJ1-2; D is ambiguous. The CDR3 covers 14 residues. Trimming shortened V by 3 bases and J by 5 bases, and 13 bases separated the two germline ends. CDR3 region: CASSFFGDRYGYTF. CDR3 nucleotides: TGTGCCAGCAGTTTTTTCGGGGATCGTTATGGCTACACCTTC.

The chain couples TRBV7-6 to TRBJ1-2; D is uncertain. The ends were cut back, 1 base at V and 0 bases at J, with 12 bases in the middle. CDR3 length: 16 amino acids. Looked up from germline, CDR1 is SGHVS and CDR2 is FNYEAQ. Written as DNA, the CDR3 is TGTGCCAGCAGCTTAGGCCAGGCACTAACTAACTATGGCTACACCTTC. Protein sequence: CASSLGQALTNYGYTF.

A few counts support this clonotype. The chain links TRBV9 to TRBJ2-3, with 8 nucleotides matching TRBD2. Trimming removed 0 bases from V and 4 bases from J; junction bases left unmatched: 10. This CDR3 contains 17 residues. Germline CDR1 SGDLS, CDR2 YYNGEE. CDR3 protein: CASSVGFGAGVPDTQYF. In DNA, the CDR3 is TGTGCCAGCAGCGTAGGGTTCGGAGCGGGGGTCCCAGATACGCAGTATTTT.

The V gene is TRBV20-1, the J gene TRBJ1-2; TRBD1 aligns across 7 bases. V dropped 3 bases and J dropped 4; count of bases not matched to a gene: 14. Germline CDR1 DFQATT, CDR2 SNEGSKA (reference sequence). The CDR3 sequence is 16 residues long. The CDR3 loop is CSARSWDSPRSYGYTF. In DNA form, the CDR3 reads TGCAGTGCTAGGTCGTGGGACAGCCCACGATCCTATGGCTACACCTTC.

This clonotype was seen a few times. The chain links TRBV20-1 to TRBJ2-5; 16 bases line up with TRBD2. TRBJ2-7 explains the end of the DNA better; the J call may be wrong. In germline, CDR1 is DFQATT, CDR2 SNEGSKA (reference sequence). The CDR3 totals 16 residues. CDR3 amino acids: CSATGTSGRGTYEQYF. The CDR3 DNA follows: TGCAGTGCAACCGGGACTAGCGGGAGGGGAACGTACGAGCAGTACTTC.

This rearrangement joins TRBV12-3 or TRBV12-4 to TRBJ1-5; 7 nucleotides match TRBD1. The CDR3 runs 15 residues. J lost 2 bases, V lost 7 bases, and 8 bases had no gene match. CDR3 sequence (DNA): TGTGCCAGCACCCAGGGGGGTTTGCGCAATCAGCCCCAGCATTTT. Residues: CASTQGGLRNQPQHF.

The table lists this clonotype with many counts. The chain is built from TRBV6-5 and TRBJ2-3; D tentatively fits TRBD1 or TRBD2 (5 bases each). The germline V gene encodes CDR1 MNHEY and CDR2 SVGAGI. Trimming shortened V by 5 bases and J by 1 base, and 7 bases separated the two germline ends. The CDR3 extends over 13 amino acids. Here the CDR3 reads CASSRDGTDTQYF. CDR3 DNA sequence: TGTGCCAGCAGTAGGGACGGCACAGATACGCAGTATTTT.

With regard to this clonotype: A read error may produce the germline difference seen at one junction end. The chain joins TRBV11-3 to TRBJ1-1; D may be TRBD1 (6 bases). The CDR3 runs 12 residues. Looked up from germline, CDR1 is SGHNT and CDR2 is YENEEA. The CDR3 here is CAGSPGDTEAFF. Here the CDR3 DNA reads TGTGCCGGCAGCCCAGGGGACACTGAAGCTTTCTTT.

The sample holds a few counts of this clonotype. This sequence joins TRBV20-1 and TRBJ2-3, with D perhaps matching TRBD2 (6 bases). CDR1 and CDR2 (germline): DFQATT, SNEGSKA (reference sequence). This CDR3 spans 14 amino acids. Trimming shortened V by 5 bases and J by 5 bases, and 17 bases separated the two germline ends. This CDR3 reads CSARRAGSRDTQYF. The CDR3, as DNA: TGCAGTGCTCGGAGGGCCGGGAGTCGAGATACGCAGTATTTT.

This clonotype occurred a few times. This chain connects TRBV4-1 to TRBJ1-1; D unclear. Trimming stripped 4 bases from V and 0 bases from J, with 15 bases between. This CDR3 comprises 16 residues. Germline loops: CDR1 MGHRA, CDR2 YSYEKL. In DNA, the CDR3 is TGCGCCAGCAGCCGAATCCGCGAGAGAATGAACACTGAAGCTTTCTTT. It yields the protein CASSRIRERMNTEAFF.

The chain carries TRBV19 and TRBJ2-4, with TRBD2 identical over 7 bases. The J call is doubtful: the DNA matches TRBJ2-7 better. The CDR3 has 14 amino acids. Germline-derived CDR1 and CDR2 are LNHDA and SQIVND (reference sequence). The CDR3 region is CASSWASGVNEQYF. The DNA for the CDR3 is TGTGCCAGTAGTTGGGCTAGCGGAGTAAACGAGCAGTACTTC.

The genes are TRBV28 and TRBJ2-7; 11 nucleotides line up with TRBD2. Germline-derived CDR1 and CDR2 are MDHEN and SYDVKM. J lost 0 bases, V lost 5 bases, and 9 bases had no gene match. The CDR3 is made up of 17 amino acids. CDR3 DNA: TGTGCCAGCAGTCTTCAAGTTAGCGGGAGGGCCTCCTACGAGCAGTACTTC. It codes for CASSLQVSGRASYEQYF.

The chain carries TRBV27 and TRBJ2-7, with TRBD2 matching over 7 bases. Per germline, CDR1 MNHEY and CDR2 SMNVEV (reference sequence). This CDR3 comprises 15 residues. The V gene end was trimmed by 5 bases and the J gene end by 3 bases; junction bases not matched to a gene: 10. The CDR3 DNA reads TGTGCCAGCAGTACTTTTAAGGGAGGGATCTACGAGCAGTACTTC. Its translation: CASSTFKGGIYEQYF.

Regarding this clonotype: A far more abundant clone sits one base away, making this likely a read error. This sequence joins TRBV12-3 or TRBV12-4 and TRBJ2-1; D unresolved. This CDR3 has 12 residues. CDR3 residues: CAGSLRYNEQFF. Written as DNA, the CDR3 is TGTGCCGGCAGTTTAAGGTACAATGAGCAGTTCTTC.

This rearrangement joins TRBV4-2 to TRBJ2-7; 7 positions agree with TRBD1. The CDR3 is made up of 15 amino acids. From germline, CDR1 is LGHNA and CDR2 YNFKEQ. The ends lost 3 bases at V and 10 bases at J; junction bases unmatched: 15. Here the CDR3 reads CASSHATGVSESQYF. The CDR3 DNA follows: TGTGCCAGCAGCCATGCAACAGGGGTTTCGGAGTCCCAGTACTTC.

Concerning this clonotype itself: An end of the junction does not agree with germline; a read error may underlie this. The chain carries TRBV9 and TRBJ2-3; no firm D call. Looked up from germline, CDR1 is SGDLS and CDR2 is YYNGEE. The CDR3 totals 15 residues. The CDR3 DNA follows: TGTGCCAGCAGCGTAGAACAGCTAAGCACAGATGCGCAGTATTTT. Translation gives CASSVEQLSTDAQYF.

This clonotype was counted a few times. The CDR3 is CASSQDERYGYTF. The DNA of the CDR3 is TGTGCCAGCAGCCAAGATGAGAGGTATGGCTACACCTTC. J is TRBJ1-2 and V is TRBV3-1; D gene uncertain. The CDR3 is 13 residues long. CDR1 and CDR2 (germline): LGHDT, YNNKEL (reference sequence). The germline V and J ends were trimmed by 0 bases and 5 bases, with 7 bases remaining between them.

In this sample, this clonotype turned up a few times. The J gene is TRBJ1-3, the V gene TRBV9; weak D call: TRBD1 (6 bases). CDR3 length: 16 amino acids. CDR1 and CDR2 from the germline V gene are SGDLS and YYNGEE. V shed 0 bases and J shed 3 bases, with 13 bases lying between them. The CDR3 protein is CASSVAPRGSGNTIYF. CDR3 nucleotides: TGTGCCAGCAGCGTAGCGCCAAGGGGGAGTGGAAACACCATATATTTT.

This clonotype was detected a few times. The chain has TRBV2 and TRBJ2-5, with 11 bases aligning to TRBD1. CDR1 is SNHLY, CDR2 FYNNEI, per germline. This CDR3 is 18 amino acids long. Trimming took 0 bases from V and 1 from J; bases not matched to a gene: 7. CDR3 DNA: TGTGCCAGCAGTGAAGCGCTTTTTGGGACAGGGGGCCAAGAGACCCAGTACTTC. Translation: CASSEALFGTGGQETQYF.

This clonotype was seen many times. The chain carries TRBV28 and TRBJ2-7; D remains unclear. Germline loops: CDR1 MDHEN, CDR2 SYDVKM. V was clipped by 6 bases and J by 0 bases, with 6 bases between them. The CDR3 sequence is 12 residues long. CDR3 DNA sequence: TGTGCCAGCAGGGCTAGCTCCTACGAGCAGTACTTC. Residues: CASRASSYEQYF.

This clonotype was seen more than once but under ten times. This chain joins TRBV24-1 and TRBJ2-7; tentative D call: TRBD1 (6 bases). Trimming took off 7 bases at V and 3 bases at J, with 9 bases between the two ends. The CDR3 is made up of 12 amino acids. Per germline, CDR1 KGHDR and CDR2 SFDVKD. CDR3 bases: TGTGCCACCAGGGAGACAGGCTACGAGCAGTACTTC. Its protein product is CATRETGYEQYF.

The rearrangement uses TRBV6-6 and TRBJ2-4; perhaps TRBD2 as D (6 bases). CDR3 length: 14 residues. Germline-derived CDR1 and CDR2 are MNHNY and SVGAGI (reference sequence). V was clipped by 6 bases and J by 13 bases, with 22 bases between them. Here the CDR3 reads CASRIQGTSGEQYF. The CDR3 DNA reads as TGTGCCAGCAGGATTCAGGGTACCTCGGGGGAGCAGTACTTC.